Listed here are 13 T cell receptor beta chains from one sample, sequenced in a study of shared clonotypes between healthy human individuals. The table came from immunoSEQ multiplex PCR; TCRdb's copy has only in-frame clones and leaves some out. The sample yields about 1,500,000 clones, 96% seen once. The sequencing input was naive CD4+ T cells sorted from blood. Subset: CD45RA+ positively selected. The receptors derive from a man under 40 in good health.

The chain recombines TRBV18 with TRBJ2-3, with TRBD2 identical over 7 bases. CDR1 is KGHSH and CDR2 is LQKENI in the germline V gene. The CDR3 runs to 16 residues. Unmatched junction bases numbered 7, after V lost 2 bases and J lost 2 bases. This chain's CDR3 is CASSPLASGTTDTQYF. In DNA form, the CDR3 reads TGTGCCAGCTCACCATTAGCTAGCGGAACCACAGATACGCAGTATTTT.

CDR3 DNA sequence: TGTGCCAGCAGTTACTTAGCGGGAGTGGGCGAGACCCAGTACTTC. Amino acids: CASSYLAGVGETQYF. V is TRBV6-6 and J is TRBJ2-5; 9 bases map to TRBD2. V gave up 1 base and J gave up 5 bases; unmatched junction bases: 5. Per the germline V gene, CDR1 is MNHNY and CDR2 is SVGAGI (reference sequence). This CDR3 is built from 15 residues.

V usage is TRBV19 and J usage is TRBJ2-3; 8 positions match TRBD1. In germline, CDR1 is LNHDA, CDR2 SQIVND (reference sequence). The CDR3 is made up of 16 amino acids. Unmatched junction bases numbered 16, after V lost 6 bases and J lost 8 bases. The CDR3 sequence: CASSKYRDRRMATQYF. In DNA form, the CDR3 reads TGTGCCAGTAGCAAATACCGGGACAGGCGGATGGCTACGCAGTATTTT.

The chain couples TRBV29-1 to TRBJ1-1, with D unclear. This CDR3 region has 12 residues. Germline assignment: CDR1 SQVTM and CDR2 ANQGSEA. Trimming shortened V by 4 bases and J by 2 bases, and 8 bases separated the two germline ends. CDR3 in DNA: TGCAGCGTTGTGAGGATCAACACTGAAGCTTTCTTT. This encodes CSVVRINTEAFF.

This clone was seen only a few times. The same CDR3 is also encoded by other DNA sequences in this sample. The J gene is TRBJ2-7, the V gene TRBV18; D uncertain. Trimming shortened V by 3 bases and J by 3 bases, and 6 bases separated the two germline ends. CDR1 and CDR2 from the germline V gene are KGHSH and LQKENI. CDR3 size: 12 residues. The CDR3 DNA follows: TGTGCCAGCTCACCGAATGGCTACGAGCAGTACTTC. It is translated as CASSPNGYEQYF.

The chain is built from TRBV7-2 and TRBJ1-1; D ambiguous. Between the trimmed V and J ends, which lost 6 bases and 2 bases, there was a span of 13 bases. CDR1 and CDR2 (germline): SGHTA, FQGNSA. CDR3 size: 14 residues. CDR3 nucleotides: TGTGCCAGCAGGCCCCTTGCAGCCAACACTGAAGCTTTCTTT. Its protein product is CASRPLAANTEAFF.

This rearrangement joins TRBV10-1 to TRBJ2-5; tentative D call: TRBD2 (6 bases). Germline values: CDR1 WNHNN, CDR2 SYGVQD (reference sequence). The CDR3 has 14 residues. Trimming left V 1 base short and J 2 bases short, with 8 bases between. The CDR3 here is CASSEYGGQETQYF. The CDR3 DNA reads as TGCGCCAGCAGTGAGTATGGAGGGCAAGAGACCCAGTACTTC.

CDR3 DNA: TGTGCCAGTAGTCCAACTCGGGGGCTAGCGGGAGGAAGCTCCTACAATGAGCAGTTCTTC. It codes for CASSPTRGLAGGSSYNEQFF. J is TRBJ2-1 and V is TRBV19, with 11 nucleotides matching TRBD2. Trimming took 5 bases from V and 0 from J; bases not matched to a gene: 15. Germline V gene lookup returns CDR1 LNHDA and CDR2 SQIVND (reference sequence). The CDR3 contains 20 residues.

V gene TRBV28 combines with J gene TRBJ1-5; D uncertain. Trimming removed 6 bases at V and 5 bases at J, with 8 bases between. The germline gives CDR1 MDHEN, CDR2 SYDVKM. This CDR3 comprises 12 residues. CDR3 in DNA: TGTGCCAGCAGGGAGGGATATCAGCCCCAGCATTTT. It is translated as CASREGYQPQHF.

The chain combines TRBV11-2 with TRBJ1-1; D possibly corresponds to TRBD1 (6 bases). The CDR3 extends over 17 amino acids. V gave up 1 base and J gave up 4 bases, with 19 bases separating them. CDR1 and CDR2 from the germline V gene are SGHAT and FQNNGV. This chain's CDR3 is CASSLVSWGRVSTEAFF. As DNA, the CDR3 is TGTGCCAGCAGCTTAGTGTCGTGGGGGCGGGTTTCCACTGAAGCTTTCTTT. The complete variable domain, with remaining parts taken from reference TRBV11-2 and TRBJ1-1, reads EAGVAQSPRYKIIEKRQSVAFWCNPISGHATLYWYQQILGQGPKLLIQFQNNGVVDDSQLPKDRFSAERLKGVDSTLKIQPAKLEDSAVYLCASSLVSWGRVSTEAFFGQGTRLTVV.

The chain joins TRBV29-1 to TRBJ2-5; 7 bases are shared with TRBD2. The germline CDR1 and CDR2 sequences are SQVTM and ANQGSEA. V was pared by 4 bases and J by 5 bases, with 10 bases of the junction left unmatched. The CDR3 runs 14 residues. The CDR3 here is CSVVTSLLGETQYF. As DNA, the CDR3 is TGCAGCGTTGTGACTAGCTTGCTCGGGGAGACCCAGTACTTC.

The chain has TRBV14 and TRBJ2-3; 9 nucleotides line up with TRBD2. V lost 2 bases and J lost 4; bases outside the gene matches: 4. Looked up from germline, CDR1 is SGHDN and CDR2 is FVKESK. The CDR3 totals 15 residues. In nucleotides, the CDR3 is TGTGCCAGCAGCCAATCTAGCGGGAACGCAGATACGCAGTATTTT. Protein: CASSQSSGNADTQYF.

This chain uses TRBV5-6 with TRBJ1-1, with 7 positions matching TRBD1. The CDR3 extends over 13 amino acids. J gave up 3 bases and V 4 bases, and 3 bases lay outside the gene matches. Germline V gene lookup returns CDR1 SGHDT and CDR2 YYEEEE. The CDR3 DNA is TGTGCCAGCAGCAAGGGACAGTACACTGAAGCTTTCTTT. It codes for CASSKGQYTEAFF.